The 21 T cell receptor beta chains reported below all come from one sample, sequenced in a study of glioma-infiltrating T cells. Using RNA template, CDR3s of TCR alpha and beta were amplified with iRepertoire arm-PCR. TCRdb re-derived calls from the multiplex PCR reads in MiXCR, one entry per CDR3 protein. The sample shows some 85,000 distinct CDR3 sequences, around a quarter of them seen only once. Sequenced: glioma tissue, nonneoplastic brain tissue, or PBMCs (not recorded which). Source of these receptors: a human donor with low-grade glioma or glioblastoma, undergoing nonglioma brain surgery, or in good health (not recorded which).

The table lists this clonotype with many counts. CDR3 residues: CASSSSNEKLFF. For the CDR3, the DNA is TGTGCCAGCAGCTCTAGTAATGAAAAACTGTTTTTT. The chain uses TRBV6-1 and TRBJ1-4; no firm D call. The CDR3 has 12 amino acids. V gave up 6 bases and J gave up 4 bases, with 6 bases separating them. Germline lookup yields CDR1 MNHNS and CDR2 SASEGT.

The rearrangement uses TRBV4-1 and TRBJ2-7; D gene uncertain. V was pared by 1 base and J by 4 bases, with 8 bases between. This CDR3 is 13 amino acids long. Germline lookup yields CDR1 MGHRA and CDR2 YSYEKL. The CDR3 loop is CASSQVMGYEQYF. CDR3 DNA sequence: TGCGCCAGCAGCCAAGTAATGGGGTACGAGCAGTACTTC.

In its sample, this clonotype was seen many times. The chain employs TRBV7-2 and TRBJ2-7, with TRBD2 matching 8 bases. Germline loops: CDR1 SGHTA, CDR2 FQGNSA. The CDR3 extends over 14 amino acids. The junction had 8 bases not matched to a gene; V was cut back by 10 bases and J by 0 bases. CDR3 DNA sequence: TGTGCCACTGAACGCGGGGGGAGCTCCTACGAGCAGTACTTC. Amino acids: CATERGGSSYEQYF.

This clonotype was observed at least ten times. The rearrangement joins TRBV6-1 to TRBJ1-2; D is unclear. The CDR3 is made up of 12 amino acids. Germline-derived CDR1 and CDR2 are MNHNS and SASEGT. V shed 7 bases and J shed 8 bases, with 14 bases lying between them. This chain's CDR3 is CASNPHRPGYTF. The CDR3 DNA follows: TGTGCCAGCAATCCCCATCGGCCGGGCTACACCTTC.

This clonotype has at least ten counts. The DNA for the CDR3 is TGCAGTGCTAGAGTTTCCAGCGGGCCCTCCTACGAGCAGTACTTC. It codes for CSARVSSGPSYEQYF. The gene calls are TRBV20-1 and TRBJ2-7; D is possibly TRBD2 (6 bases). CDR1 is DFQATT, CDR2 SNEGSKA, per germline (reference sequence). The ends were cut back, 1 base at V and 0 bases at J, with 13 bases in the middle. The CDR3 is 15 residues long.

CDR3 sequence reads: CASSYGTLKEPQHF. In DNA form, the CDR3 reads TGTGCCAGCAGTTACGGCACCCTAAAGGAGCCCCAGCATTTT. The rearrangement joins TRBV6-6 to TRBJ1-5; D uncertain. From germline, CDR1 is MNHNY and CDR2 SVGAGI (reference sequence). The CDR3 length is 14 residues. V gave up 2 bases and J gave up 8 bases, with 13 bases separating them.

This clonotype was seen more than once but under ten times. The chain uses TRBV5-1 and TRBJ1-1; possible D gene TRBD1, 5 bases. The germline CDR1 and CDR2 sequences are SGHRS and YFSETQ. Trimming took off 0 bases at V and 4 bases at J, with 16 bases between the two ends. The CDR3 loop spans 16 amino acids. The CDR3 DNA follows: TGCGCCAGCAGCTTGGAGCGAGGGTTGAGGGGCACTGAAGCTTTCTTT. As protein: CASSLERGLRGTEAFF.

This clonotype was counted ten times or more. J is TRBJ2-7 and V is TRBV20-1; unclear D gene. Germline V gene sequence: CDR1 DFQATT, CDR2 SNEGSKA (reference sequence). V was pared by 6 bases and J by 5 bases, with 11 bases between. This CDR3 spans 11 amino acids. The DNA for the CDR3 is TGCAGTGCCAACATTCTCCACGAGCAGTACTTC. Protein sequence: CSANILHEQYF.

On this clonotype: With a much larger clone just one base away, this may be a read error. DNA for the CDR3: TGTGCCAGCGGCTTAGTAAAACCCGGACTAGCGGGTATCACAGATACGCAGTATTTT. Its protein is CASGLVKPGLAGITDTQYF. This rearrangement joins TRBV7-9 to TRBJ2-3, with TRBD2 matching 11 bases. The CDR3 runs to 19 residues. Germline loops: CDR1 SEHNR, CDR2 FQNEAQ (reference sequence).

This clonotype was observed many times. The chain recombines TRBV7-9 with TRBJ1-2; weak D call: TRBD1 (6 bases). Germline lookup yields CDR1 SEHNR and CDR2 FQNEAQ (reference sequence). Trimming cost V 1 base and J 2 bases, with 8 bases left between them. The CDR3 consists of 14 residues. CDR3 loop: CASSLGTANYGYTF. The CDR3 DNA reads TGTGCCAGCAGCTTAGGGACAGCGAACTATGGCTACACCTTC. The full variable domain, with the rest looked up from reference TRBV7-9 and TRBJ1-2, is DTGVSQNPRHKITKRGQNVTFRCDPISEHNRLYWYRQTLGQGPEFLTYFQNEAQLEKSRLLSDRFSAERPKGSFSTLEIQRTEQGDSAMYLCASSLGTANYGYTFGSGTRLTVV.

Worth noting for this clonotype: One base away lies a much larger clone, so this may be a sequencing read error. The CDR3 reads CASSYSRDAGNTIYF. The CDR3 region has the DNA TGTGCCAGCAGTTACTCAAGGGATGCTGGAAACACCATATATTTT. The chain combines TRBV6-2 or TRBV6-3 with TRBJ1-3; D not resolved. Looked up from germline, CDR1 is MNHEY and CDR2 is SVGEGT. This CDR3 region has 15 residues. Trimming cost V 0 bases and J 2 bases, with 8 bases left between them.

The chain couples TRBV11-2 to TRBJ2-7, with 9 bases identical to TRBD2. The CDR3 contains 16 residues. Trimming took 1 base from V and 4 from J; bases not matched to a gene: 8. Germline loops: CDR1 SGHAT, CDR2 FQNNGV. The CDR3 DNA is TGTGCCAGCAGCTTAGTCCCCAGGAGCGGGAGGTACGAGCAGTACTTC. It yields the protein CASSLVPRSGRYEQYF.

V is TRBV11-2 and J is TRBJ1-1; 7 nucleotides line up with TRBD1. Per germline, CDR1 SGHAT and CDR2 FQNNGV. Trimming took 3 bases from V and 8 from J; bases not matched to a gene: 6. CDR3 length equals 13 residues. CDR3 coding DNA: TGTGCCAGCAGCTTGGGGCAGGGGGTGGAAGCTTTCTTT. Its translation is CASSLGQGVEAFF.

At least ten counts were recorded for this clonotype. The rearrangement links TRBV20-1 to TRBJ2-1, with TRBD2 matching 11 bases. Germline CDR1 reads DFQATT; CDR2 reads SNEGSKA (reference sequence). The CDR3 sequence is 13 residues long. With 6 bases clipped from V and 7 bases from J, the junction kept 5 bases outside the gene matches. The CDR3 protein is CSARTSGRNEQFF. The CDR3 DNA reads TGCAGTGCCCGGACTAGCGGGCGAAATGAGCAGTTCTTC.

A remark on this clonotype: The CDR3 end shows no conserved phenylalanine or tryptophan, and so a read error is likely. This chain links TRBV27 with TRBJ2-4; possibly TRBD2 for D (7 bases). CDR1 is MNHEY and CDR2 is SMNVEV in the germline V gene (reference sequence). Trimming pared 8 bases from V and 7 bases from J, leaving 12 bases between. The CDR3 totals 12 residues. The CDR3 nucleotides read TGTGCCAGCTTAGGCGGGGGCAACATTCAGTACCTC. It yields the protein CASLGGGNIQYL.

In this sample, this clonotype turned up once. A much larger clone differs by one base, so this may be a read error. In nucleotides, the CDR3 is TGTGCCAGCAGTTATTTGGAAGGGAACGAGCAGTTCTTC. It yields the protein CASSYLEGNEQFF. The gene calls are TRBV6-2 or TRBV6-3 and TRBJ2-1; the D is unclear. With 3 bases removed from V and 10 bases from J, the gap between germline ends came to 13 bases. The CDR3 loop spans 13 amino acids. Germline V gene lookup returns CDR1 MNHEY and CDR2 SVGEGT.

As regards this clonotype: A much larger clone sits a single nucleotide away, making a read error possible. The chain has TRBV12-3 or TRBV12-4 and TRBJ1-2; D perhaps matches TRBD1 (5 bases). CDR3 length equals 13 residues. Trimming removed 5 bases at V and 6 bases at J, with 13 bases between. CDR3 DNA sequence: TGTGCCAGCAGTCCCTACACGACAGATGGCTACACCTTC. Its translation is CASSPYTTDGYTF.

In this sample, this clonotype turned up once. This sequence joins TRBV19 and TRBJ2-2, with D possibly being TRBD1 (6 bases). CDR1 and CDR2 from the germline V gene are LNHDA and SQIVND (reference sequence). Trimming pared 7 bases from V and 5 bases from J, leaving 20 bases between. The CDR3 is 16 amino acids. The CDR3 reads CASKKEWYRVTGELFF. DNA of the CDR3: TGTGCCAGTAAAAAGGAGTGGTACAGGGTAACCGGGGAGCTGTTTTTT.

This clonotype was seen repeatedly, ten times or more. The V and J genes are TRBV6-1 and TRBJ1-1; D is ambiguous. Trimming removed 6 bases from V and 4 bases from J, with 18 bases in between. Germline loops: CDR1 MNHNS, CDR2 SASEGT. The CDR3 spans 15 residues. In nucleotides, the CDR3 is TGTGCCAGCAGCCGCGGACGGAGCGCGGGCACTGAAGCTTTCTTT. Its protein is CASSRGRSAGTEAFF.

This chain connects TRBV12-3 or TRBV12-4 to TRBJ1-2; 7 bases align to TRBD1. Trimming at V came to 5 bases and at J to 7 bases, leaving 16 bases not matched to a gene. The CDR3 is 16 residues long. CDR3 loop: CASSPPTTGVWGGYTF. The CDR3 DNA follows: TGTGCCAGCAGTCCACCTACCACAGGGGTCTGGGGTGGCTACACCTTC.

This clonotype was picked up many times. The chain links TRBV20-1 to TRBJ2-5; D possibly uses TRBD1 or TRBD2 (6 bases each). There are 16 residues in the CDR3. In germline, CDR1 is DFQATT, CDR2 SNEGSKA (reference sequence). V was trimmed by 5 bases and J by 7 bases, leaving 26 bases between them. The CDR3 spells CSAPLPQSRGLGTQYF. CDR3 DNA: TGCAGTGCTCCGCTTCCCCAAAGCAGGGGACTCGGGACCCAGTACTTC.